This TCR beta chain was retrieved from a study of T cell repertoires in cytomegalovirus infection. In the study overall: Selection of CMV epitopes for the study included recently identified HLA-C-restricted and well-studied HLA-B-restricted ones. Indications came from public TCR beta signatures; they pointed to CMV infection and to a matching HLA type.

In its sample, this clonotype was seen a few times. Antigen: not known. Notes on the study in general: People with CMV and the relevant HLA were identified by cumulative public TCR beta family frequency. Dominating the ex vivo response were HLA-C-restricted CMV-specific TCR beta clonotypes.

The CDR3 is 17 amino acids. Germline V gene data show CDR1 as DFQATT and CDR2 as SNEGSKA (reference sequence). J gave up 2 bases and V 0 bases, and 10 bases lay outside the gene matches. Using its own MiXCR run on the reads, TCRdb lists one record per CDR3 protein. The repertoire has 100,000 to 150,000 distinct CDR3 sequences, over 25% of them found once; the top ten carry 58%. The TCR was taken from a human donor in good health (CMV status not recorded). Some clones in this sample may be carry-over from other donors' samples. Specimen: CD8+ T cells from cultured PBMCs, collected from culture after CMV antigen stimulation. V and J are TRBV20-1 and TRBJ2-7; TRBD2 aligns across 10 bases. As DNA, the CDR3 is TGCAGTGCTAGAGATCCTGGTAGCGGGGGGCCCGCCTACGAGCAGTACTTC. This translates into CSARDPGSGGPAYEQYF.